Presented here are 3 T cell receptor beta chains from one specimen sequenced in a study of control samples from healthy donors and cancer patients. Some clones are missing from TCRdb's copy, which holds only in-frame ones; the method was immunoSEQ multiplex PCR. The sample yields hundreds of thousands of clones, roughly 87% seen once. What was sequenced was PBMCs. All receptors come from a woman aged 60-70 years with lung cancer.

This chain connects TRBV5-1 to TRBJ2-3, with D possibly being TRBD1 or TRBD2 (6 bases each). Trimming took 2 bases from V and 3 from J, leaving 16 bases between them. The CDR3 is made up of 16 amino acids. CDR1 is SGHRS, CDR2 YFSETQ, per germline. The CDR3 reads CASSFSVGGTTDTQYF. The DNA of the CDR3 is TGCGCCAGCAGCTTTAGTGTTGGCGGGACAACAGATACGCAGTATTTT.

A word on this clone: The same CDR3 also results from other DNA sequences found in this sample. CDR3 loop: CASSLGGTGGYEQYF. CDR3 coding DNA: TGCGCCAGCAGCTTGGGTGGGACAGGGGGCTACGAGCAGTACTTC. The rearrangement joins TRBV5-1 to TRBJ2-7, with 11 bases that match TRBD1. CDR3 size: 15 residues. Germline V gene sequence: CDR1 SGHRS, CDR2 YFSETQ. J was trimmed by 3 bases and V by 0 bases; bases with no gene match: 2.

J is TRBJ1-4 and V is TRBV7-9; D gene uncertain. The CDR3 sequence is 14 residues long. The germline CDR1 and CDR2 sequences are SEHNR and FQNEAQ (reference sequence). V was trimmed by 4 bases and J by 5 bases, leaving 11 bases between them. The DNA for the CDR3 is TGTGCCAGCAGCTCAACCATTGTGAATGAAAAACTGTTTTTT. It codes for CASSSTIVNEKLFF.